This T cell receptor (beta chain) was sequenced during a study of cytomegalovirus exposure and HLA in healthy donors. Notes on the study in general: Later work showed greater clonal expansion in HLA-associated TCR beta chains than in equally common others. In a later analysis, TCR beta V- and J-gene trimming was associated with a missense DCLRE1C variant. Most observed TCR sequences were rare, whereas some public TCRs were detected in many donors.

This clone is a singleton in its sample. Antigen: not known. The PCR had 60 Vbeta and 13 Jbeta primers. Method: immunoSEQ multiplex PCR; TCRdb's copy keeps in-frame clones and lacks some. The sample holds roughly 180,000 clones, 82% seen once. The V segment lost 0 bases and the J segment 2 bases; nucleotides outside the gene matches: 2. The CDR3 runs to 15 residues. Germline V gives CDR1 SGHRS, CDR2 YFSETQ. Input material: PBMCs. This clonotype was obtained from a middle-aged man in good health and CMV-seronegative. The chain joins TRBV5-1 to TRBJ2-5; 9 positions agree with TRBD1. CDR3 nucleotide sequence: TGCGCCAGCAGCTTGGGCGGACAGGGGCAAGAGACCCAGTACTTC. As protein: CASSLGGQGQETQYF.